The 25 T cell receptor beta chains given below trace back to one sample, sequenced in a study of blood T cell repertoires in COVID-19. Clones were read by immunoSEQ multiplex PCR, and TCRdb kept only the in-frame ones, dropping some. The profile covers some 160,000 clones, with approximately 86% appearing a single time and roughly 2.4% taken by the ten largest. The material sequenced was peripheral blood. The receptors were sampled from a woman of 80 years or more with COVID-19, enrolled during active disease.

The V and J genes are TRBV28 and TRBJ1-2; D is ambiguous. The CDR3 spans 14 residues. Germline V CDR1 and CDR2: MDHEN, SYDVKM. V was shortened by 5 bases and J by 3 bases, with 13 bases between the two germline ends. In nucleotides, the CDR3 is TGTGCCAGCAGTGTTCCCGGGAGGGACTATGGCTACACCTTC. Translation: CASSVPGRDYGYTF.

The rearrangement joins TRBV7-2 to TRBJ2-7, with D perhaps matching TRBD2 (6 bases). V dropped 1 base and J dropped 3 bases, with 13 bases sitting between them. CDR1 is SGHTA, CDR2 FQGNSA, per germline. This CDR3 has 15 amino acids. The CDR3 is CASSLGGLPNYEQYF. Written as DNA, the CDR3 is TGTGCCAGCAGCTTAGGGGGACTTCCAAACTACGAGCAGTACTTC.

The chain has TRBV5-6 and TRBJ1-1; D is possibly TRBD1 (5 bases). Trimming stripped 4 bases from V and 5 bases from J, with 21 bases between. CDR3 length equals 16 residues. Germline loops: CDR1 SGHDT, CDR2 YYEEEE. CDR3 coding DNA: TGTGCCAGCAGCGTTGAGCGCATCTCAGGGAAGACTGAAGCTTTCTTT. Its protein product is CASSVERISGKTEAFF.

The V and J genes are TRBV4-1 and TRBJ1-6; D uncertain. This CDR3 is built from 16 residues. The germline gives CDR1 MGHRA, CDR2 YSYEKL. Trimming took off 5 bases at V and 4 bases at J, with 15 bases between the two ends. The CDR3 DNA reads TGCGCCAGCAGCGACCCGGCCTCGAGGTATAATTCACCCCTCCACTTT. As protein: CASSDPASRYNSPLHF.

The chain is built from TRBV12-3 or TRBV12-4 and TRBJ2-7; maybe TRBD2 (6 bases). The ends were cut back, 0 bases at V and 6 bases at J, with 9 bases in the middle. The CDR3 is made up of 13 amino acids. CDR3 sequence: CASSLATGSEQYF. In DNA, the CDR3 is TGTGCCAGCAGTTTAGCGACCGGGAGCGAGCAGTACTTC.

A few counts support this clone. The genes are TRBV6-2 or TRBV6-3 and TRBJ2-7, with a possible D match to TRBD1 (6 bases). V gave up 4 bases and J gave up 3 bases, with 13 bases separating them. CDR3 length: 14 residues. Germline V gene lookup returns CDR1 MNHEY and CDR2 SVGEGT. In nucleotides, the CDR3 is TGTGCCAGCAGTTCCCCCTTGGACAGCTACGAGCAGTACTTC. It encodes CASSSPLDSYEQYF.

V and J are TRBV27 and TRBJ2-3; 14 bases align to TRBD2. This CDR3 spans 15 amino acids. Germline V gene sequence: CDR1 MNHEY, CDR2 SMNVEV (reference sequence). V dropped 5 bases and J dropped 4; count of bases not matched to a gene: 2. CDR3 in amino acids: CASSRLAGGADTQYF. Here the CDR3 DNA reads TGTGCCAGCAGTCGACTAGCGGGAGGGGCAGATACGCAGTATTTT.

Regarding this clone: Other DNA sequences from this sample encode an identical CDR3 as well. V is TRBV28 and J is TRBJ1-5; no clear D. This CDR3 comprises 15 residues. Germline assignment: CDR1 MDHEN and CDR2 SYDVKM. The germline V and J ends were trimmed by 1 base and 4 bases, with 11 bases remaining between them. The CDR3: CASSLSLSGNQPQHF. CDR3 nucleotide sequence: TGTGCCAGCAGTTTATCCCTGTCCGGTAATCAGCCCCAGCATTTT.

The V gene is TRBV28, the J gene TRBJ2-1; TRBD2 aligns across 10 bases. V lost 10 bases and J lost 0; bases outside the gene matches: 12. Germline V gene data show CDR1 as MDHEN and CDR2 as SYDVKM. The CDR3 is 17 amino acids. CDR3: CATYPSLAGGSYNEQFF. The DNA of the CDR3 is TGTGCCACCTACCCCTCCTTAGCGGGAGGCTCCTACAATGAGCAGTTCTTC.

V usage is TRBV19 and J usage is TRBJ1-2, with no clear D. Trimming removed 1 base at V and 2 bases at J, with 5 bases between. CDR3 length: 13 amino acids. Looked up from germline, CDR1 is LNHDA and CDR2 is SQIVND (reference sequence). The CDR3: CASSIAVNYGYTF. CDR3 DNA sequence: TGTGCCAGTAGTATAGCGGTAAACTATGGCTACACCTTC.

The chain has TRBV24-1 and TRBJ2-2, with D perhaps matching TRBD1 (6 bases). CDR1 is KGHDR, CDR2 SFDVKD, per germline. V dropped 3 bases and J dropped 7 bases, with 17 bases sitting between them. The CDR3 runs 16 residues. Here the CDR3 reads CATSDRTGTTDGELFF. The CDR3 nucleotides read TGTGCCACCAGTGATCGCACCGGGACAACAGACGGGGAGCTGTTTTTT.

The chain recombines TRBV19 with TRBJ2-1; D gene unclear. CDR3 size: 14 residues. CDR1 is LNHDA, CDR2 SQIVND, per germline (reference sequence). V was clipped by 3 bases and J by 0 bases, with 6 bases between them. The CDR3 here is CASSILSSYNEQFF. CDR3 DNA: TGTGCCAGTAGTATCCTAAGCTCCTACAATGAGCAGTTCTTC.

The J gene is TRBJ2-5, the V gene TRBV27; D is possibly TRBD2 (6 bases). Trimming pared 5 bases from V and 4 bases from J, leaving 14 bases between. Germline values: CDR1 MNHEY, CDR2 SMNVEV (reference sequence). The CDR3 sequence is 14 residues long. The CDR3 DNA is TGTGCCAGCAGTAATGGAGGGCCAGGAGAGACCCAGTACTTC. Encoded protein: CASSNGGPGETQYF.

The V call is TRBV10-3, the J call TRBJ2-1; D is perhaps TRBD2 (6 bases). Germline lookup yields CDR1 ENHRY and CDR2 SYGVKD. V lost 4 bases, J lost 0 bases, and 10 bases lay in between. The CDR3 spans 15 residues. CDR3 in amino acids: CAISGVADSYNEQFF. DNA for the CDR3: TGTGCCATCAGTGGGGTAGCGGACTCCTACAATGAGCAGTTCTTC.

The genes are TRBV25-1 and TRBJ1-2; D is unclear. Germline CDR1 and CDR2: MGHDK and SYGVNS. CDR3 size: 13 residues. V lost 5 bases and J lost 4, with 11 bases in between. CDR3 in amino acids: CASSPRGGYGYTF. CDR3 in DNA: TGTGCCAGCAGTCCCCGGGGTGGCTATGGCTACACCTTC.

The chain has TRBV7-2 and TRBJ1-1; D not certain. The CDR3 consists of 14 residues. In germline, CDR1 is SGHTA, CDR2 FQGNSA. Trimming left V 4 bases short and J 10 bases short, with 19 bases between. CDR3 DNA sequence: TGTGCCAGCAGCTACCTGGGCAGGATGGATGGAGCTTTCTTT. Amino acids: CASSYLGRMDGAFF. The variable domain in full, with the rest retrieved from reference TRBV7-2 and TRBJ1-1, is GAGVSQSPSNKVTEKGKDVELRCDPISGHTALYWYRQSLGQGLEFLIYFQGNSAPDKSGLPSDRFSAERTGGSVSTLTIQRTQQEDSAVYLCASSYLGRMDGAFFGQGTRLTVV.

This chain joins TRBV18 and TRBJ2-5; 12 nucleotides match TRBD2. Trimming cost V 2 bases and J 4 bases; bases outside gene matches: 5. CDR1 KGHSH and CDR2 LQKENI come from the germline V gene. The CDR3 sequence is 16 residues long. The CDR3 sequence: CASSPSLAGGGETQYF. CDR3 DNA: TGTGCCAGCTCACCATCTCTAGCGGGAGGGGGAGAGACCCAGTACTTC.

The CDR3: CASSDRVSNQPQHF. DNA of the CDR3: TGTGCCAGCAGTGACAGGGTAAGCAATCAGCCCCAGCATTTT. This sequence joins TRBV2 and TRBJ1-5; a weak D match, TRBD1 (5 bases). Germline V CDR1 and CDR2: SNHLY, FYNNEI. V lost 3 bases, J lost 1 base, and 7 bases lay in between. This CDR3 has 14 residues.

This clone appeared a single time. The CDR3 coding sequence is TGTGCCAGCAGCGCCCAGCCGATACTAGCGGGAGGGAGCGAGACCCAGTACTTC. Translating it yields CASSAQPILAGGSETQYF. V usage is TRBV7-7 and J usage is TRBJ2-5; 13 nucleotides agree with TRBD2. V was clipped by 5 bases and J by 5 bases; unmatched bases: 14. Germline lookup yields CDR1 SSHAT and CDR2 FNYEAQ (reference sequence). This CDR3 is built from 18 residues.

This chain links TRBV12-3 or TRBV12-4 with TRBJ1-6; D gene ambiguous. The CDR3 totals 11 residues. Trimming pared 7 bases from V and 5 bases from J, leaving 3 bases between. The CDR3 nucleotides read TGTGCCAGCAACAATAATTCACCCCTCCACTTT. It is translated as CASNNNSPLHF.

This chain links TRBV6-1 with TRBJ2-3; 9 nucleotides match TRBD2. CDR1 is MNHNS and CDR2 is SASEGT in the germline V gene. The CDR3 sequence is 16 residues long. With 4 bases clipped from V and 6 bases from J, the junction kept 11 bases outside the gene matches. CDR3 in DNA: TGTGCCAGCAGTGCGCATAGCGGGAGATCTGGGGATACGCAGTATTTT. This codes for CASSAHSGRSGDTQYF.

The chain uses TRBV4-2 and TRBJ2-7; 7 bases match TRBD2. Unmatched junction bases numbered 7, after V lost 6 bases and J lost 2 bases. Per germline, CDR1 LGHNA and CDR2 YNFKEQ. This CDR3 has 14 amino acids. The CDR3 sequence is CASSTASGTYEQYF. CDR3 coding DNA: TGTGCCAGCAGTACGGCGAGCGGGACCTACGAGCAGTACTTC.

This clone has just one count. This sequence joins TRBV28 and TRBJ2-2, with a weak D call TRBD1 (5 bases). Trimming left V 3 bases short and J 1 base short, with 6 bases between. The CDR3 runs 14 residues. The V gene's germline CDR1 is MDHEN and CDR2 SYDVKM. The CDR3 spells CASSFTGNTGELFF. The CDR3 DNA sequence: TGTGCCAGCAGTTTTACAGGGAACACCGGGGAGCTGTTTTTT. The full variable domain, with the rest looked up from reference TRBV28 and TRBJ2-2, is DVKVTQSSRYLVKRTGEKVFLECVQDMDHENMFWYRQDPGLGLRLIYFSYDVKMKEKGDIPEGYSVSREKKERFSLILESASTNQTSMYLCASSFTGNTGELFFGEGSRLTVL.

This rearrangement joins TRBV28 to TRBJ2-1; 8 bases line up with TRBD2. There are 12 residues in the CDR3. Losses at the gene ends were 6 bases for V and 8 bases for J; bases not matched to a gene: 3. CDR1 and CDR2 from the germline V gene are MDHEN and SYDVKM. Here the CDR3 DNA reads TGTGCCAGCAGGTCTAGCGGGTATGAGCAGTTCTTC. This gives the protein CASRSSGYEQFF.

The genes are TRBV9 and TRBJ2-3, with 14 bases identical to TRBD2. V gave up 0 bases and J gave up 4 bases; unmatched junction bases: 1. The germline CDR1 and CDR2 sequences are SGDLS and YYNGEE. The CDR3 is 16 residues long. CDR3: CASSVGLAGGPDTQYF. The CDR3 DNA is TGTGCCAGCAGCGTAGGACTAGCGGGAGGGCCAGATACGCAGTATTTT.